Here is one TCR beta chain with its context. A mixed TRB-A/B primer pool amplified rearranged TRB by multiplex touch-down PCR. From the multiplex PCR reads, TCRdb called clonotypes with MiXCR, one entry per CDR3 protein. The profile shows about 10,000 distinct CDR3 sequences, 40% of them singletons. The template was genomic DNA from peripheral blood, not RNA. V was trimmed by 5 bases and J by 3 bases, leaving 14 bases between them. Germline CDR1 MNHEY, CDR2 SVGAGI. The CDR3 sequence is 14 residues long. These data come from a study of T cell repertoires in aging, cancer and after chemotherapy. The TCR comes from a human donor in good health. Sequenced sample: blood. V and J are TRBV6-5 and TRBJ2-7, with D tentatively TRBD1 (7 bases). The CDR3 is CASSPTGEVYEQYV. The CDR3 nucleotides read TGTGCCAGCAGTCCTACAGGGGAGGTCTACGAGCAGTACGTC.